These 22 T cell receptor beta chains were sequenced from one sample in a study of blood T cell repertoires in COVID-19. Libraries were prepared by immunoSEQ multiplex PCR; TCRdb keeps only in-frame clonotypes and omits some of them. The repertoire holds fewer than 300,000 clones, with over 70% as singletons. The sample comprised peripheral blood. The receptors come from an elderly man with acute or convalescent COVID-19.

The chain uses TRBV5-1 and TRBJ2-1; TRBD2 agrees at 13 bases. There are 16 residues in the CDR3. Losses at the gene ends were 4 bases for V and 8 bases for J; bases not matched to a gene: 9. Germline values: CDR1 SGHRS, CDR2 YFSETQ. Written as DNA, the CDR3 is TGCGCCAGCAGCCCCCGACCGGGACTAGCGGGATATGAGCAGTTCTTC. This encodes CASSPRPGLAGYEQFF.

CDR3 amino acids: CASSLVPGNEQYF. In DNA, the CDR3 is TGTGCCAGCAGCTTAGTGCCAGGGAACGAGCAGTACTTC. The chain couples TRBV7-6 to TRBJ2-7; possibly TRBD1 for D (5 bases). Trimming left V 1 base short and J 5 bases short, with 9 bases between. This CDR3 has 13 amino acids. Germline assignment: CDR1 SGHVS and CDR2 FNYEAQ.

V and J are TRBV29-1 and TRBJ2-1; 10 bases align to TRBD2. CDR1 SQVTM and CDR2 ANQGSEA come from the germline V gene. The V segment lost 6 bases and the J segment 10 bases; nucleotides outside the gene matches: 12. This CDR3 contains 14 residues. The CDR3 DNA is TGCAGCGTCGCCAGCGGGGGGGCCTTACACGAGCAGTTCTTC. Its translation is CSVASGGALHEQFF.

The gene calls are TRBV27 and TRBJ2-3; no definite D call. This CDR3 is built from 13 residues. V dropped 2 bases and J dropped 4 bases, with 7 bases sitting between them. The V gene's germline CDR1 is MNHEY and CDR2 SMNVEV (reference sequence). CDR3 DNA: TGTGCCAGCAGTTTAATAGGAGCAGATACGCAGTATTTT. Translation gives CASSLIGADTQYF.

This clone appeared once. This sequence joins TRBV28 and TRBJ1-2; D is unclear. Germline assignment: CDR1 MDHEN and CDR2 SYDVKM. Trimming pared 5 bases from V and 7 bases from J, leaving 11 bases between. The CDR3 extends over 12 amino acids. This CDR3 reads CASSTRNPGYTF. CDR3 nucleotides: TGTGCCAGCAGTACTAGGAATCCTGGCTACACCTTC.

This chain links TRBV28 with TRBJ1-1; possibly TRBD1 for D (6 bases). The CDR3 extends over 14 amino acids. V gave up 6 bases and J gave up 4 bases, with 15 bases separating them. The germline V gene encodes CDR1 MDHEN and CDR2 SYDVKM. The CDR3, as DNA: TGTGCCAGCAGGGTGACAGGTCGGGGCACTGAAGCTTTCTTT. This gives the protein CASRVTGRGTEAFF. Filled out from reference TRBV28 and TRBJ1-1, the complete variable domain reads DVKVTQSSRYLVKRTGEKVFLECVQDMDHENMFWYRQDPGLGLRLIYFSYDVKMKEKGDIPEGYSVSREKKERFSLILESASTNQTSMYLCASRVTGRGTEAFFGQGTRLTVV.

The CDR3 spells CASSSLAGGFSEQFF. CDR3 DNA: TGTGCCAGCAGCTCATTAGCGGGGGGTTTCAGTGAGCAGTTCTTC. This chain uses TRBV11-2 with TRBJ2-1; 10 nucleotides align to TRBD2. There are 15 residues in the CDR3. With 4 bases clipped from V and 9 bases from J, the junction kept 9 bases outside the gene matches. Germline CDR1 reads SGHAT; CDR2 reads FQNNGV. Using reference TRBV11-2 and TRBJ2-1 for the parts outside the CDR3, the full variable domain is EAGVAQSPRYKIIEKRQSVAFWCNPISGHATLYWYQQILGQGPKLLIQFQNNGVVDDSQLPKDRFSAERLKGVDSTLKIQPAKLEDSAVYLCASSSLAGGFSEQFFGPGTRLTVL.

This clone showed up just once. The CDR3 bases are TGTGCCAGCAGAGCAACCTACGAGCAGTACTTC. It specifies CASRATYEQYF. The rearrangement links TRBV2 to TRBJ2-7, with unresolved D. The germline gives CDR1 SNHLY, CDR2 FYNNEI. This CDR3 comprises 11 residues. The V end was cut by 6 bases, the J end by 2 bases, with 5 bases between.

This clone was detected only a few times. The CDR3 DNA reads as TGTGCCAGCAGCTTCCGTCCGGGACAGGGTGTCGAAAAACTGTTTTTT. It is translated as CASSFRPGQGVEKLFF. The chain carries TRBV9 and TRBJ1-4; 9 bases fit TRBD1. This CDR3 has 16 amino acids. The germline gives CDR1 SGDLS, CDR2 YYNGEE. The trim removed 4 bases at V and 8 bases at J, leaving 12 bases unmatched.

The rearrangement uses TRBV2 and TRBJ1-5; 8 nucleotides line up with TRBD1. Losses at the gene ends were 6 bases for V and 1 base for J; bases not matched to a gene: 2. Germline CDR1 SNHLY, CDR2 FYNNEI. The CDR3 is made up of 14 amino acids. The CDR3 is CASSGQGSNQPQHF. In DNA form, the CDR3 reads TGTGCCAGCAGCGGACAGGGAAGCAATCAGCCCCAGCATTTT.

For the CDR3, the DNA is TGCGCCAGCAGCTTGATTCTCGGCACAGATACGCAGTATTTT. It yields the protein CASSLILGTDTQYF. This rearrangement joins TRBV5-1 to TRBJ2-3; D is ambiguous. The CDR3 has 14 amino acids. Germline V gives CDR1 SGHRS, CDR2 YFSETQ. Trimming removed 1 base at V and 1 base at J, with 7 bases between.

The chain couples TRBV3-1 (or the pseudogene TRBV3-2) to TRBJ2-6; 10 nucleotides match TRBD1. Germline V gene data show CDR1 as LGHDT and CDR2 as YNNKEL (reference sequence). J was trimmed by 2 bases and V by 4 bases; bases with no gene match: 11. The CDR3 contains 19 residues. The CDR3 DNA is TGTGCCAGCAGCCCAGGGCTGGGACAGGGGCTGACTGGGGCCAACGTCCTGACTTTC. It is translated as CASSPGLGQGLTGANVLTF.

V and J are TRBV27 and TRBJ2-3, with 10 bases identical to TRBD2. Germline values: CDR1 MNHEY, CDR2 SMNVEV (reference sequence). The CDR3 is made up of 14 amino acids. With V trimmed by 3 bases and J by 6 bases, 3 bases remained unmatched. CDR3 bases: TGTGCCAGCAGTTTCCAGCGGGGGGGGGATACGCAGTATTTT. It is translated as CASSFQRGGDTQYF.

V is TRBV9 and J is TRBJ2-2; 11 nucleotides match TRBD2. This CDR3 contains 17 residues. Germline assignment: CDR1 SGDLS and CDR2 YYNGEE. The junction had 6 bases not matched to a gene; V was cut back by 0 bases and J by 5 bases. The CDR3 protein is CASSVGLGLADTGELFF. The CDR3 nucleotides read TGTGCCAGCAGCGTAGGTTTGGGACTAGCGGATACCGGGGAGCTGTTTTTT.

The V gene is TRBV4-2, the J gene TRBJ2-3; 12 nucleotides align to TRBD2. J gave up 0 bases and V 4 bases, and 14 bases lay outside the gene matches. The germline CDR1 and CDR2 sequences are LGHNA and YNFKEQ. This CDR3 is built from 20 residues. This chain's CDR3 is CASSPTKWTSGVFSTDTQYF. The DNA of the CDR3 is TGTGCCAGCAGCCCCACTAAATGGACTAGCGGGGTATTTAGCACAGATACGCAGTATTTT.

The chain is built from TRBV5-1 and TRBJ2-1, with 10 bases fitting TRBD1. The ends lost 2 bases at V and 10 bases at J; junction bases unmatched: 9. This CDR3 comprises 15 residues. Looked up from germline, CDR1 is SGHRS and CDR2 is YFSETQ. DNA for the CDR3: TGCGCCAGCAGCTTAAGTCCCGACAGGGGGCAGGAGCAGTTCTTC. Translation gives CASSLSPDRGQEQFF.

This chain joins TRBV19 and TRBJ1-5; D not certain. CDR1 and CDR2 from the germline V gene are LNHDA and SQIVND (reference sequence). V lost 5 bases, J lost 8 bases, and 13 bases lay in between. The CDR3 contains 13 residues. The DNA for the CDR3 is TGTGCCAGTAGTCTCCGAAGAGGTGAGCCCCAGCATTTT. Encoded protein: CASSLRRGEPQHF.

This chain links TRBV5-6 with TRBJ1-3; perhaps TRBD1 as D (5 bases). Trimming cost V 0 bases and J 10 bases, with 20 bases left between them. From germline, CDR1 is SGHDT and CDR2 YYEEEE. The CDR3 is made up of 16 amino acids. The CDR3 DNA follows: TGTGCCAGCAGCTTGGCCGGGTTTTTAACCCCAGGGACCATATATTTT. Protein product: CASSLAGFLTPGTIYF.

The chain uses TRBV9 and TRBJ2-1; the D gene is possibly TRBD2 (5 bases). Trimming cost V 0 bases and J 3 bases, with 10 bases left between them. This CDR3 spans 15 amino acids. Germline CDR1 and CDR2: SGDLS and YYNGEE. The CDR3 DNA sequence: TGTGCCAGCAGCGTAGCTAGCCCTATCTACAATGAGCAGTTCTTC. This gives the protein CASSVASPIYNEQFF.

The chain links TRBV6-4 to TRBJ1-5; TRBD1 is a possible D gene (5 bases). The germline V and J ends were trimmed by 5 bases and 3 bases, with 14 bases remaining between them. The CDR3 runs 15 residues. CDR1 and CDR2 from the germline V gene are MRHNA and SNTAGT. CDR3 DNA: TGTGCCAGCAGTCCTTCCGGGGGTCCCAATCAGCCCCAGCATTTT. Encoded protein: CASSPSGGPNQPQHF.

V is TRBV18 and J is TRBJ1-4; D uncertain. CDR3 length equals 11 residues. Germline V gene lookup returns CDR1 KGHSH and CDR2 LQKENI. V gave up 6 bases and J gave up 7 bases, with 6 bases separating them. CDR3 sequence (DNA): TGTGCCAGCTCCCCCGGTGAAAAACTGTTTTTT. It yields the protein CASSPGEKLFF.

In this sample, this clone turned up many times. The gene calls are TRBV13 and TRBJ2-7, with TRBD2 matching over 11 bases. The CDR3 has 22 residues. CDR1 and CDR2 from the germline V gene are PRHDT and FYEKMQ (reference sequence). The junction had 28 bases not matched to a gene; V was cut back by 4 bases and J by 5 bases. The CDR3 DNA sequence: TGTGCCAGCAGCTCCTACTTCGTCGACAGGCCTACTAGCGGGAGTCAAGTACACGAGCAGTACTTC. The encoded protein is CASSSYFVDRPTSGSQVHEQYF.